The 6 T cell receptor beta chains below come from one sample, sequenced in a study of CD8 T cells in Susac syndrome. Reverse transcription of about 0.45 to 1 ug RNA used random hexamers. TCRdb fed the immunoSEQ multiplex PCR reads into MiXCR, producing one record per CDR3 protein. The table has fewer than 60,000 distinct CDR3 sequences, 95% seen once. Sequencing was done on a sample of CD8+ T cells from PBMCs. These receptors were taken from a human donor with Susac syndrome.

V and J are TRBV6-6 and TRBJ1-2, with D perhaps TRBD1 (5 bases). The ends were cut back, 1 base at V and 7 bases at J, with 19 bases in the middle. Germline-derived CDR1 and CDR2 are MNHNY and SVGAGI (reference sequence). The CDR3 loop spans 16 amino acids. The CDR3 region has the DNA TGTGCCAGCAGTTACTACGCGGGGGAATCGCTAGGTGGCTACACCTTC. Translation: CASSYYAGESLGGYTF.

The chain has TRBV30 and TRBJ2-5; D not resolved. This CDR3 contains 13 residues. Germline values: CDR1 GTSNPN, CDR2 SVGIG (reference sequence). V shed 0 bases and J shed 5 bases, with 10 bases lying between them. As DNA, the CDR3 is TGTGCCTGGAGTGTAATGGCGTGGGAGACCCAGTACTTC. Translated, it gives CAWSVMAWETQYF. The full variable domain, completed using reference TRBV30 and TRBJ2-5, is SQTIHQWPATLVQPVGSPLSLECTVEGTSNPNLYWYRQAAGRGLQLLFYSVGIGQISSEVPQNLSASRPQDRQFILSSKKLLLSDSGFYLCAWSVMAWETQYFGPGTRLLVL.

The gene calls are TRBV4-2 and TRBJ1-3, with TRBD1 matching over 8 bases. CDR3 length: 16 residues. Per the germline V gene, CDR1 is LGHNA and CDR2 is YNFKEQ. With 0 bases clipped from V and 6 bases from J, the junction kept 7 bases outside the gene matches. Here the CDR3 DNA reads TGTGCCAGCAGCCAAGATCTGGCAGGGGGCGAAAACACCATATATTTT. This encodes CASSQDLAGGENTIYF.

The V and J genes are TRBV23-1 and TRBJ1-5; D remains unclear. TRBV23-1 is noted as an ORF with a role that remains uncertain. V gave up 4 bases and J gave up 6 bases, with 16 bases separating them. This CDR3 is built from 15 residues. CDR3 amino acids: CASSRPVVGVQPQHF. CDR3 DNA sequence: TGCGCCAGCAGTCGGCCTGTTGTTGGGGTTCAGCCCCAGCATTTT.

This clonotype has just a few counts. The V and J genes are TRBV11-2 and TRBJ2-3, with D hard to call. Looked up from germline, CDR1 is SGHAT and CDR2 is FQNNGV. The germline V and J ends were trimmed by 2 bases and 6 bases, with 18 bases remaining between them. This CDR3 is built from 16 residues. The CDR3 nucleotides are TGTGCCAGCAGCTTATGGTCCCCGACCGTTTTGGATACGCAGTATTTT. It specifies CASSLWSPTVLDTQYF.

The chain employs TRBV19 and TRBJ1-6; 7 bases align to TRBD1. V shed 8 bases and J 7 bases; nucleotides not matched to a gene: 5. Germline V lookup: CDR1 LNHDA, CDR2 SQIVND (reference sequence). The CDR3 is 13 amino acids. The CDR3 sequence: CASSGQLNSPLHF. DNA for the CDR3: TGTGCCAGTTCGGGACAGTTAAATTCACCCCTCCACTTT.